These 17 T cell receptor beta chains came from one sample sequenced in a study of cytomegalovirus exposure and HLA in healthy donors. PCR was performed using 60 Vbeta and 13 Jbeta primers. Some clones are missing from TCRdb's copy, which holds only in-frame ones; the method was immunoSEQ multiplex PCR. The table lists about 130,000 clones, approximately 81% of them singletons. Sequenced: PBMCs. The receptors shown here come from a male donor in good health and CMV-seronegative.

The chain recombines TRBV7-9 with TRBJ2-5; TRBD1 agrees at 8 bases. The germline gives CDR1 SEHNR, CDR2 FQNEAQ (reference sequence). The CDR3 has 16 amino acids. Trimming at V came to 1 base and at J to 3 bases, leaving 7 bases not matched to a gene. CDR3 bases: TGTGCCAGCAGCTTAGGCGGGTGGGGACAGGAAGAGACCCAGTACTTC. This gives the protein CASSLGGWGQEETQYF.

In its sample, this clone was seen a few times. The V gene is TRBV7-9, the J gene TRBJ2-1, with TRBD2 as a possible D gene (6 bases). This CDR3 spans 14 amino acids. Trimming cost V 4 bases and J 8 bases, with 15 bases left between them. In germline, CDR1 is SEHNR, CDR2 FQNEAQ (reference sequence). The CDR3 protein is CASSSGLLWDEQFF. CDR3 DNA: TGTGCCAGCAGCTCGGGACTCCTTTGGGATGAGCAGTTCTTC. The variable domain in full, completed from reference TRBV7-9 and TRBJ2-1, reads DTGVSQNPRHKITKRGQNVTFRCDPISEHNRLYWYRQTLGQGPEFLTYFQNEAQLEKSRLLSDRFSAERPKGSFSTLEIQRTEQGDSAMYLCASSSGLLWDEQFFGPGTRLTVL.

This clone was picked up one time. This chain joins TRBV7-9 and TRBJ1-2; 8 bases fit TRBD1. Germline V gene lookup returns CDR1 SEHNR and CDR2 FQNEAQ (reference sequence). This CDR3 is 19 amino acids long. V shed 5 bases and J 4 bases; nucleotides not matched to a gene: 21. CDR3 protein: CASSLGSLGQAPKLYGYTF. The CDR3 DNA reads as TGTGCCAGCAGCCTCGGTTCGTTGGGACAGGCACCCAAGCTCTATGGCTACACCTTC.

The rearrangement links TRBV30 to TRBJ2-7, with a weak D call TRBD1 (6 bases). V lost 0 bases to trimming and J lost 3 bases, with 12 bases between them. The CDR3 is 14 amino acids. Germline values: CDR1 GTSNPN, CDR2 SVGIG (reference sequence). The CDR3 sequence is CAWSVGQGHYEQYF. CDR3 nucleotides: TGTGCCTGGAGTGTCGGTCAGGGGCACTACGAGCAGTACTTC.

The chain has TRBV5-1 and TRBJ2-5, with D possibly TRBD1 on 5 matching bases. CDR1 is SGHRS and CDR2 is YFSETQ in the germline V gene. V gave up 0 bases and J gave up 5 bases, with 17 bases separating them. The CDR3 is made up of 16 amino acids. The CDR3 DNA reads as TGCGCCAGCAGCTTGGGGCAGGGAATCGCGTGGGAGACCCAGTACTTC. Its protein is CASSLGQGIAWETQYF.

In this sample, this clone turned up a few times. The chain carries TRBV5-4 and TRBJ1-2; maybe TRBD1 (6 bases). CDR1 and CDR2 (germline): SGHNT, YYREEE (reference sequence). V was trimmed by 1 base and J by 3 bases, leaving 22 bases between them. This CDR3 spans 18 amino acids. CDR3 nucleotides: TGTGCCAGCAGCTTGAGAGGGGGAAATTTACCCCTCGACTATGGCTACACCTTC. Its protein is CASSLRGGNLPLDYGYTF.

V and J are TRBV10-3 and TRBJ1-6; 9 bases are a match to TRBD1. Looked up from germline, CDR1 is ENHRY and CDR2 is SYGVKD. This CDR3 contains 14 residues. Trimming cost V 6 bases and J 9 bases; bases outside gene matches: 6. The CDR3 loop is CAIRGGDRASPLHF. The CDR3 DNA is TGTGCCATCAGGGGAGGGGACAGGGCTTCACCCCTCCACTTT.

The chain links TRBV2 to TRBJ2-5; 13 nucleotides match TRBD2. CDR1 is SNHLY, CDR2 FYNNEI, per germline. The CDR3 is 16 amino acids. The J segment lost 4 bases and the V segment lost 6 bases, leaving 8 bases of the junction unmatched. CDR3 loop: CASRSGLAGVGETQYF. The CDR3 nucleotides read TGTGCCAGCAGGAGTGGACTAGCGGGAGTAGGAGAGACCCAGTACTTC.

The chain carries TRBV15 and TRBJ2-7, with 13 positions matching TRBD2. Germline loops: CDR1 LNHNV, CDR2 YYDKDF (reference sequence). This CDR3 region has 16 residues. The V gene end was trimmed by 4 bases and the J gene end by 7 bases; junction bases not matched to a gene: 10. CDR3: CATSIWTSGGQGEQYF. CDR3 in DNA: TGTGCCACCAGCATCTGGACTAGCGGGGGCCAGGGGGAGCAGTACTTC.

There are a few counts of this clone. The DNA of the CDR3 is TGTGCCAGTGGGGGCCTAACAGGGAAGCACGAGCAGTACTTC. Translating it yields CASGGLTGKHEQYF. The chain joins TRBV19 to TRBJ2-7; perhaps TRBD1 as D (6 bases). The V and J ends lost 8 bases and 5 bases respectively, with 19 bases between them. Germline-derived CDR1 and CDR2 are LNHDA and SQIVND (reference sequence). The CDR3 covers 14 residues.

This chain connects TRBV6-1 to TRBJ2-7; a weak D match, TRBD2 (5 bases). Trimming removed 8 bases at V and 4 bases at J, with 21 bases between. This CDR3 comprises 15 residues. In germline, CDR1 is MNHNS, CDR2 SASEGT. This CDR3 is CASERERVSSYEQYF. CDR3 coding DNA: TGTGCCAGCGAGAGAGAGAGGGTGTCTTCATACGAGCAGTACTTC.

This sequence joins TRBV28 and TRBJ2-5; weak D call: TRBD2 (6 bases). The V end was cut by 3 bases, the J end by 5 bases, with 16 bases between. The CDR3 totals 15 residues. Germline CDR1 reads MDHEN; CDR2 reads SYDVKM. CDR3 DNA: TGTGCCAGCAGTTTTTTCGGGGGTCAATTGGAGACCCAGTACTTC. The encoded protein is CASSFFGGQLETQYF. The full variable domain, in which reference TRBV28 and TRBJ2-5 provide the parts outside the CDR3, is DVKVTQSSRYLVKRTGEKVFLECVQDMDHENMFWYRQDPGLGLRLIYFSYDVKMKEKGDIPEGYSVSREKKERFSLILESASTNQTSMYLCASSFFGGQLETQYFGPGTRLLVL.

The chain is built from TRBV29-1 and TRBJ2-3; 9 nucleotides match TRBD2. The junction had 4 bases not matched to a gene; V was cut back by 4 bases and J by 2 bases. This CDR3 region has 14 residues. CDR1 is SQVTM, CDR2 ANQGSEA, per germline. The CDR3 nucleotides read TGCAGCGTTGCCGGCGGGGGGGCCACAGATACGCAGTATTTT. Protein sequence: CSVAGGGATDTQYF.

V usage is TRBV4-2 and J usage is TRBJ2-2; TRBD2 agrees at 10 bases. The CDR3 loop spans 18 amino acids. V was clipped by 2 bases and J by 0 bases; unmatched bases: 6. CDR1 and CDR2 (germline): LGHNA, YNFKEQ. CDR3 residues: CASSQLVSGRANTGELFF. CDR3 coding DNA: TGTGCCAGCAGCCAACTCGTGAGCGGGAGGGCGAACACCGGGGAGCTGTTTTTT.

V usage is TRBV28 and J usage is TRBJ2-4; 11 bases map to TRBD1. The CDR3 has 18 residues. V was pared by 5 bases and J by 0 bases, with 9 bases of the junction left unmatched. Germline CDR1 is MDHEN and CDR2 is SYDVKM. The CDR3 sequence is CASSPRTGGLIAKNIQYF. For the CDR3, the DNA is TGTGCCAGCAGTCCCCGGACAGGGGGCCTCATAGCCAAAAACATTCAGTACTTC.

The chain joins TRBV28 to TRBJ2-6; D is undetermined. The V gene's germline CDR1 is MDHEN and CDR2 SYDVKM. The germline V and J ends were trimmed by 6 bases and 0 bases, with 9 bases remaining between them. The CDR3 is 15 residues long. The CDR3 nucleotides are TGTGCCAGCAGCCCCCCCGGCTCTGGGGCCAACGTCCTGACTTTC. Its protein product is CASSPPGSGANVLTF.

This clone was detected only a few times. V usage is TRBV6-5 and J usage is TRBJ1-5; possible D gene TRBD1, 5 bases. Germline V gene sequence: CDR1 MNHEY, CDR2 SVGAGI. V shed 2 bases and J shed 5 bases, with 7 bases lying between them. The length of the CDR3 is 13 residues. CDR3 sequence: CASSYATDQPQHF. CDR3 bases: TGTGCCAGCAGTTACGCGACAGATCAGCCCCAGCATTTT.